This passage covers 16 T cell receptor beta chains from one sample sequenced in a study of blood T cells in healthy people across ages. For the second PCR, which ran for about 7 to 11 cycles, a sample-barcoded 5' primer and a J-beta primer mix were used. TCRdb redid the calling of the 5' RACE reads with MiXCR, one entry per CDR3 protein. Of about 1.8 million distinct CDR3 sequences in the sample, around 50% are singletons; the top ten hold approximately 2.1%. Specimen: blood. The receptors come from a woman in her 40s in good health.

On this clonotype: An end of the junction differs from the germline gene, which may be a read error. CDR3 sequence: CAGSQEPDLAKNIQYF. The DNA for the CDR3 is TGTGCCGGCAGCCAAGAGCCCGATCTAGCCAAAAACATTCAGTACTTC. The chain carries TRBV4-2 and TRBJ2-4; D is unresolved. The CDR3 runs 16 residues. CDR1 is LGHNA, CDR2 YNFKEQ, per germline.

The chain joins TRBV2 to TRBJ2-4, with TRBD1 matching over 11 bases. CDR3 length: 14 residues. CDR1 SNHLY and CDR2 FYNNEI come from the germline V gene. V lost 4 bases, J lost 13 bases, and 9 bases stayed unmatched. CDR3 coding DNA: TGTGCCAGCAGTGGAGCACCGGGACAGGGGGGGCAGTACTTC. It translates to CASSGAPGQGGQYF.

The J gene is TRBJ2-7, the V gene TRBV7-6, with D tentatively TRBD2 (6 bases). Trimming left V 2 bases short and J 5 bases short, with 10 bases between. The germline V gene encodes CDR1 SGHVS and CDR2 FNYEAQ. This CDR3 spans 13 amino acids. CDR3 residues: CASSLRDFNEQYF. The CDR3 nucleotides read TGTGCCAGCAGCTTAAGGGACTTTAACGAGCAGTACTTC.

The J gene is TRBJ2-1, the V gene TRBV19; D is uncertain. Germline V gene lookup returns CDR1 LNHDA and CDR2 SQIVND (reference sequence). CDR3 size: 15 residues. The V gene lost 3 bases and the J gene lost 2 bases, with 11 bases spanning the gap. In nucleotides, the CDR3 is TGTGCCAGTAGTATTTCTAGGGCCCCCTACAATGAGCAGTTCTTC. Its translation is CASSISRAPYNEQFF.

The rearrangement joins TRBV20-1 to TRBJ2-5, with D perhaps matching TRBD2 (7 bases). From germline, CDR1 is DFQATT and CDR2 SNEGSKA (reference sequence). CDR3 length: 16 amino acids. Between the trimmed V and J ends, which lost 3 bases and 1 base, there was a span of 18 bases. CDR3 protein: CSASEPKGGTQETQYF. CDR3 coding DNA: TGCAGTGCTAGCGAGCCGAAGGGGGGGACCCAAGAGACCCAGTACTTC.

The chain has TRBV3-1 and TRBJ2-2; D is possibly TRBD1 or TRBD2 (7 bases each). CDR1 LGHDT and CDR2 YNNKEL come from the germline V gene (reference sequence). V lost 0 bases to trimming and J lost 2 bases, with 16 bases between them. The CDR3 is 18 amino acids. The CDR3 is CASSQDKGRGGNTGELFF. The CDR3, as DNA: TGTGCCAGCAGCCAAGATAAGGGCAGGGGGGGAAACACCGGGGAGCTGTTTTTT.

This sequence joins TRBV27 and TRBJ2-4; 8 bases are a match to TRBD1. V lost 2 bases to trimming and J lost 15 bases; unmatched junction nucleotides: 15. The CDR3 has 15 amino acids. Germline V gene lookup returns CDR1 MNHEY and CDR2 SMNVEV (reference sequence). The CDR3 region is CASSLRDRLTETRYF. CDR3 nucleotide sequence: TGTGCCAGCAGTTTAAGGGACAGGTTGACAGAGACCCGGTACTTC.

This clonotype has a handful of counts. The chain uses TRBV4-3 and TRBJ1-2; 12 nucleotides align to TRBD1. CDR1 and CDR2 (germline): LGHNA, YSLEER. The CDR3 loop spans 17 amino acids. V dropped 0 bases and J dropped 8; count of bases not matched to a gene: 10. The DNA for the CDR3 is TGCGCCAGCAGCCAAGATAGCCCGGGACAGGGGGCTGACGGCTACACCTTC. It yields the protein CASSQDSPGQGADGYTF.

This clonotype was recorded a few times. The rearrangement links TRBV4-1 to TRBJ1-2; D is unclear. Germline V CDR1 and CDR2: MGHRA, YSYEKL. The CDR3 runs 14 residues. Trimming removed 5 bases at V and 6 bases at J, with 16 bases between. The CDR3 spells CASSYRQSPDGYTF. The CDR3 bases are TGCGCCAGCAGCTATAGGCAGAGCCCGGATGGCTACACCTTC.

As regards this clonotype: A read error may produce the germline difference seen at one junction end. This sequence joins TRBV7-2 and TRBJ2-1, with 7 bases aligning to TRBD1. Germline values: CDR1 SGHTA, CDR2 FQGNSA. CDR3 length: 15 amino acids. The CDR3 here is CAGSRDSHSNNEQFF. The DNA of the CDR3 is TGTGCCGGCAGCCGGGACAGCCACAGCAACAATGAGCAGTTCTTC.

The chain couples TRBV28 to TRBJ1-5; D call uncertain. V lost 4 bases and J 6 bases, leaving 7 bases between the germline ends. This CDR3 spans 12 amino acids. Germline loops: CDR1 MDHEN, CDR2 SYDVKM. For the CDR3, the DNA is TGTGCCAGCAGTTCAGGTACTCAGCCCCAGCATTTT. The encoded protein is CASSSGTQPQHF.

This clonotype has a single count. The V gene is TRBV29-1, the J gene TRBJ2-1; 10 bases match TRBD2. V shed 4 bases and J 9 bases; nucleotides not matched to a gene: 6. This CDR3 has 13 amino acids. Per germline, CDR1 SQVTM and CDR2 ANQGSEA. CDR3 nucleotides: TGCAGCGTTGGACTAGCGGGTTTAACTGAGCAGTTCTTC. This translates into CSVGLAGLTEQFF.

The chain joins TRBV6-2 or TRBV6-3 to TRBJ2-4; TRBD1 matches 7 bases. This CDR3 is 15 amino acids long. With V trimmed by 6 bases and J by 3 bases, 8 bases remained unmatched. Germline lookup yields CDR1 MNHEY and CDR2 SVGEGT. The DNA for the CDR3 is TGTGCCAGCAGACACCCCGGGACAGACAAAAACATTCAGTACTTC. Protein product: CASRHPGTDKNIQYF.

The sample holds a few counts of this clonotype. This chain's CDR3 is CASHRGGTYEQYF. Here the CDR3 DNA reads TGTGCCAGCCACAGGGGGGGCACCTACGAGCAGTACTTC. J is TRBJ2-7 and V is TRBV27, with D perhaps matching TRBD1 (8 bases). The length of the CDR3 is 13 residues. Trimming shortened V by 8 bases and J by 2 bases, and 13 bases separated the two germline ends. Per germline, CDR1 MNHEY and CDR2 SMNVEV (reference sequence).

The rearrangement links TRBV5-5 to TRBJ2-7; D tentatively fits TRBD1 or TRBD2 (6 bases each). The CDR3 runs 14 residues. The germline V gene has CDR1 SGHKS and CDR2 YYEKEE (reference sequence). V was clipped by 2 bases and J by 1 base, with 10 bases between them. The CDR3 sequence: CASSFWGASYEQYF. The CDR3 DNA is TGTGCCAGCAGCTTTTGGGGGGCGTCCTACGAGCAGTACTTC.

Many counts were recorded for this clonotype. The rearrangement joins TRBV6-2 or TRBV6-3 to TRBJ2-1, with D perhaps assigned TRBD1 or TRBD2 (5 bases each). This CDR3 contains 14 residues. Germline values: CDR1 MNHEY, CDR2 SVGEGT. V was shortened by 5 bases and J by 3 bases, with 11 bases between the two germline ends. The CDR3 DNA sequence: TGTGCCAGCAGTCCTCAGGGAGACTACAATGAGCAGTTCTTC. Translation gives CASSPQGDYNEQFF.